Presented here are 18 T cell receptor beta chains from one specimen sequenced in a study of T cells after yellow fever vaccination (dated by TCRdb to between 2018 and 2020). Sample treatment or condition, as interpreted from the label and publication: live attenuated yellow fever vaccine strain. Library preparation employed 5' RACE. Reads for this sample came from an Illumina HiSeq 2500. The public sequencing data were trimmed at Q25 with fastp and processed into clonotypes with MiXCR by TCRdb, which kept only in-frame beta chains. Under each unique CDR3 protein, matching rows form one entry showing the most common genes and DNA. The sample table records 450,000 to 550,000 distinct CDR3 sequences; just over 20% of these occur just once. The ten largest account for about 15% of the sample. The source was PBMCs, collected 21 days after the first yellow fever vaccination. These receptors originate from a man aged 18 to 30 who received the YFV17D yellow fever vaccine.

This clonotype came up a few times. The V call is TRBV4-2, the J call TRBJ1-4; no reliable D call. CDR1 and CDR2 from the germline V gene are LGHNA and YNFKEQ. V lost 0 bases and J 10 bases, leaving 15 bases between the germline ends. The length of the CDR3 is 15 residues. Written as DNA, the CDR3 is TGTGCCAGCAGCCAAGATACTGGGGTTCTTGCAAAACTGTTTTTT. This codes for CASSQDTGVLAKLFF.

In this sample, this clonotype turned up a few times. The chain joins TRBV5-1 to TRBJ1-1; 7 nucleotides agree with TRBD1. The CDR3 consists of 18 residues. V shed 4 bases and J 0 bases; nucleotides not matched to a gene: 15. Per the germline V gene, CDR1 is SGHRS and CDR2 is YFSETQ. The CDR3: CASSLGGTVQGVNTEAFF. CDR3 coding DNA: TGCGCCAGCAGCCTGGGCGGGACAGTTCAAGGGGTGAACACTGAAGCTTTCTTT.

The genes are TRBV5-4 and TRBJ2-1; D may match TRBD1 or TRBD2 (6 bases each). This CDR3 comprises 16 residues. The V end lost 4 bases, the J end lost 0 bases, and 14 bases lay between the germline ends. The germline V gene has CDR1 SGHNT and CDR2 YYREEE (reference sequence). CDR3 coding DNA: TGTGCCAGCAGCCAAATAGGGGGGAGCTCCTACAATGAGCAGTTCTTC. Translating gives CASSQIGGSSYNEQFF.

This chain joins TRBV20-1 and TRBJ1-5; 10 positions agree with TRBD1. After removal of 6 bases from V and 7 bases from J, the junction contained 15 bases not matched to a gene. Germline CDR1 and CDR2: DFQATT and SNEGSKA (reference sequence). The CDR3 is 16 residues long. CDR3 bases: TGCAGTGCCCACGCCGGGACAGGGGTATTAAGCCAGCCCCAGCATTTT. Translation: CSAHAGTGVLSQPQHF.

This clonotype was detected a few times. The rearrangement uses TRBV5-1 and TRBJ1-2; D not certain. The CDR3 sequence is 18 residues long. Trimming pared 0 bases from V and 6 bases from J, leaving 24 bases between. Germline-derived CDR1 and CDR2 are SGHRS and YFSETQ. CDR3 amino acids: CASSLGVVGPIPLHGYTF. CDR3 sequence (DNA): TGCGCCAGCAGCTTGGGGGTTGTTGGTCCGATCCCACTCCATGGCTACACCTTC.

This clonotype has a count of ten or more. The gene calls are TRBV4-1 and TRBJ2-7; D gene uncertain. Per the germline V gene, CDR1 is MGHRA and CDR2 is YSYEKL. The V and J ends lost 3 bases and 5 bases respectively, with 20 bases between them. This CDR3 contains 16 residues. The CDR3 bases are TGCGCCAGCAGCCAGGCGGACGGTTTGAGTGCGGACGAGCAGTACTTC. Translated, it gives CASSQADGLSADEQYF.

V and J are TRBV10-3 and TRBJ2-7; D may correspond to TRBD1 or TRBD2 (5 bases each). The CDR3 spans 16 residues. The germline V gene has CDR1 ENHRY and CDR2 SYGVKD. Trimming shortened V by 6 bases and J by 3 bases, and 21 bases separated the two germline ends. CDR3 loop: CAIRAAAVGTDYEQYF. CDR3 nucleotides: TGTGCCATCAGAGCTGCCGCGGTAGGGACGGACTACGAGCAGTACTTC.

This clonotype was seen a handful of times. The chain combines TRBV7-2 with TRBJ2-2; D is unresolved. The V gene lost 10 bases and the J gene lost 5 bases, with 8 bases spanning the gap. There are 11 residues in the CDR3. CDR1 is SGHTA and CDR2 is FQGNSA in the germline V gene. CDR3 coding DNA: TGTGCCACCTCCGTTACCGGGGAGCTGTTTTTT. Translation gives CATSVTGELFF.

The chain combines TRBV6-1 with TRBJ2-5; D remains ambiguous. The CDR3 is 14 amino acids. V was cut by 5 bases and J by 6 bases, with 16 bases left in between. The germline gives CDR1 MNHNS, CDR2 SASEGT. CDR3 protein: CASSMNPEEQTQYF. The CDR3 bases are TGTGCCAGCAGTATGAACCCCGAGGAACAGACCCAGTACTTC.

The DNA of the CDR3 is TGTGCCAGTAGTATAACGGCCTGGGGCTACACCTTC. Protein sequence: CASSITAWGYTF. V is TRBV19 and J is TRBJ1-2; D ambiguous. The V and J ends lost 2 bases and 8 bases respectively, with 9 bases between them. The CDR3 is 12 residues long. Germline V gene data show CDR1 as LNHDA and CDR2 as SQIVND (reference sequence).

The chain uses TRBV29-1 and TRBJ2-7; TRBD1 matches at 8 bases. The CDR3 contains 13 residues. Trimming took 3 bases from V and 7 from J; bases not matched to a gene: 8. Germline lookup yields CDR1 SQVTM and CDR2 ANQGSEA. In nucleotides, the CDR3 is TGCAGCGTTGACACAGGGGGTACCCTAGAGCAGTACTTC. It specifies CSVDTGGTLEQYF.

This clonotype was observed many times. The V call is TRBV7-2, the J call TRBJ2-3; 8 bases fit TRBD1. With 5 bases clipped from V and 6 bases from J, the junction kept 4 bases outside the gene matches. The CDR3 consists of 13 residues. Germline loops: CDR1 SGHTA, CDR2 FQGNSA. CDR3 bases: TGTGCCAGCAGCGACAGGGGCTCGGATACGCAGTATTTT. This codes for CASSDRGSDTQYF.

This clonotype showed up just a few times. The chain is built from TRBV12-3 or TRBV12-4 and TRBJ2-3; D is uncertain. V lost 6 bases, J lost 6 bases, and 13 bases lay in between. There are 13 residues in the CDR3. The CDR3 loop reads CASSLRSPDTQYF. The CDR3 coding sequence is TGTGCCAGCAGCCTTAGGTCTCCCGATACGCAGTATTTT.

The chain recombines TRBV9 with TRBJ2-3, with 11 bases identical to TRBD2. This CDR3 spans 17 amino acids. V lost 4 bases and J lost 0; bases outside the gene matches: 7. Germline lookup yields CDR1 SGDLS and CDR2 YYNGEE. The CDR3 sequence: CASSSRLAGTSTDTQYF. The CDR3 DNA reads TGTGCCAGCAGCTCGCGACTAGCGGGGACTAGCACAGATACGCAGTATTTT. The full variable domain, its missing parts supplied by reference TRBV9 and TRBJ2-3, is DSGVTQTPKHLITATGQRVTLRCSPRSGDLSVYWYQQSLDQGLQFLIQYYNGEERAKGNILERFSAQQFPDLHSELNLSSLELGDSALYFCASSSRLAGTSTDTQYFGPGTRLTVL.

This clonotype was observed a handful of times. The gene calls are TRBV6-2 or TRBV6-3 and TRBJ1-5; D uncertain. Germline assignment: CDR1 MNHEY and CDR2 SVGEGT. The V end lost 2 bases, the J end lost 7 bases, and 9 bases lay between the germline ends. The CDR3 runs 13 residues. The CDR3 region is CASSYGPGQPQHF. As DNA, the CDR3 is TGTGCCAGCAGTTACGGACCAGGACAGCCCCAGCATTTT.

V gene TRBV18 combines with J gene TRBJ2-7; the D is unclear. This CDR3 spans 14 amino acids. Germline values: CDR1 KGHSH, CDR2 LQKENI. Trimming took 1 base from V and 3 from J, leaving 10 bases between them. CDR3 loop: CASSPQKQDYEQYV. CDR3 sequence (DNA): TGTGCCAGCTCACCACAAAAACAAGACTACGAGCAGTACGTC.

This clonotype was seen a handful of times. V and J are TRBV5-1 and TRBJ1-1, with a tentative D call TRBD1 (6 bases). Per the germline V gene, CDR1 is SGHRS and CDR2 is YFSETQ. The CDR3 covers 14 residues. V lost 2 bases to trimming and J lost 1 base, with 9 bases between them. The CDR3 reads CASSFGGANTEAFF. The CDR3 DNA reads TGCGCCAGCAGCTTCGGGGGGGCGAACACTGAAGCTTTCTTT.

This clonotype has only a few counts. The CDR3 here is CASSPLRHIAKNIQYF. The CDR3 DNA reads as TGTGCCAGCAGCCCTCTTCGACACATAGCCAAAAACATTCAGTACTTC. The rearrangement links TRBV7-8 to TRBJ2-4; D is unresolved. Germline V gives CDR1 SGHVS, CDR2 FQNEAQ. This CDR3 region has 16 residues. The V and J ends lost 5 bases and 0 bases respectively, with 14 bases between them.